This T cell receptor beta chain was obtained from a study of shared clonotypes between healthy human individuals. Overall study context: Each donor had three CD4 naive, three CD4 memory, two CD8 naive and one CD8 memory plate.

TCRdb keeps only in-frame clones here, not all; method: immunoSEQ multiplex PCR. Found here are some 2,000,000 clones, about 95% of them singletons; the top ten hold about 0.13%. Germline CDR1 is KGHSH and CDR2 is LQKENI. Trimming left V 5 bases short and J 5 bases short, with 12 bases between. The CDR3 runs to 14 residues. Study-wide points: The sharing of 5% to 5.5% of naive CD4 clonotypes was seen across several donors. Non-shared clonotypes had lower generation probabilities than clonotypes shared by all four sorted-subset donors.

Turning to this clone: Its antigen is not known.

This TCR came from a man younger than 35 in good health. Sequencing used naive CD4+ T cells sorted from blood. Specified subset: CD45RA+ positively selected. The chain carries TRBV18 and TRBJ1-4, with a weak D call TRBD1 (5 bases). CDR3: CASSSGTPNEKLFF. The DNA of the CDR3 is TGTGCCAGCTCATCCGGGACGCCGAATGAAAAACTGTTTTTT.